This T cell receptor beta chain was identified in a study of blood T cell repertoires in COVID-19. Study details: Acute and convalescent COVID-19 samples came from the United States, Italy and Spain. In each case, the material was cDNA or gDNA derived from T cells, B-cell-depleted T cells, or PBMCs.

Unmatched junction bases numbered 3, after V lost 6 bases and J lost 4 bases. Germline values: CDR1 KGHSH, CDR2 LQKENI. This CDR3 is built from 13 residues. Sequenced by immunoSEQ multiplex PCR; TCRdb stores in-frame clones only, minus some. The data hold 350,000 to 500,000 clones, with approximately 90% observed a single time. Followed longitudinally, the Seattle patients had been enrolled during active infection. This chain joins TRBV18 and TRBJ1-3; TRBD1 matches at 7 bases. This TCR was sampled from a man between 18 and 35 years old with COVID-19, enrolled during active disease. Sequenced input: peripheral blood. Here the CDR3 DNA reads TGTGCCAGCTCCCAGGGACAGGGAAACACCATATATTTT. Translated: CASSQGQGNTIYF.